The 27 T cell receptor beta chains below come from one sample, sequenced in a study of T cell changes during pregnancy in multiple sclerosis. Sequenced by immunoSEQ multiplex PCR; TCRdb stores in-frame clones only, minus some. The sample has 79,000 or so clones; around nine tenths are singletons. Sample: CD4+ T cells from peripheral blood mononuclear cells, taken before pregnancy. The origin of the receptors is a female donor with multiple sclerosis, enrolled in a pregnancy study.

The chain has TRBV28 and TRBJ1-2; 7 bases line up with TRBD1. The CDR3 is made up of 15 amino acids. CDR1 is MDHEN and CDR2 is SYDVKM in the germline V gene. The V segment lost 7 bases and the J segment 8 bases; nucleotides outside the gene matches: 16. The CDR3 reads CASIRTGGKIGGYTF. CDR3 nucleotides: TGTGCCAGCATTAGGACAGGAGGGAAAATAGGGGGCTACACCTTC.

This sequence joins TRBV4-2 and TRBJ2-3; 10 positions agree with TRBD1. Trimming took 0 bases from V and 4 from J; bases not matched to a gene: 4. CDR1 is LGHNA, CDR2 YNFKEQ, per germline. This CDR3 region has 16 residues. The CDR3 DNA sequence: TGTGCCAGCAGCCAAGAGGACAGGGGGGAAGCAGATACGCAGTATTTT. Translation: CASSQEDRGEADTQYF.

V gene TRBV15 combines with J gene TRBJ2-7; D may be TRBD2 (6 bases). CDR1 LNHNV and CDR2 YYDKDF come from the germline V gene (reference sequence). V gave up 4 bases and J gave up 2 bases, with 12 bases separating them. CDR3 length equals 14 residues. CDR3 DNA: TGTGCCACCAGCAAAGCCGGAGGGCCCTACGAGCAGTACTTC. Translated, it gives CATSKAGGPYEQYF.

The chain employs TRBV10-3 and TRBJ2-7; 7 bases match TRBD2. The CDR3 has 15 residues. Germline V gene sequence: CDR1 ENHRY, CDR2 SYGVKD. The V gene end was trimmed by 6 bases and the J gene end by 1 base; junction bases not matched to a gene: 9. The CDR3 region has the DNA TGTGCCATCAGCCCGGGGACTACAAAATCCTACGAGCAGTACTTC. Encoded protein: CAISPGTTKSYEQYF.

V and J are TRBV15 and TRBJ1-1; D may be TRBD1 (6 bases). The CDR3 loop spans 14 amino acids. Germline CDR1 is LNHNV and CDR2 is YYDKDF (reference sequence). V was pared by 3 bases and J by 1 base, with 9 bases between. The CDR3 loop is CATSSLGGNTEAFF. The DNA of the CDR3 is TGTGCCACCAGCAGTTTAGGGGGGAACACTGAAGCTTTCTTT.

This chain uses TRBV6-1 with TRBJ2-3; a possible D gene is TRBD1 (5 bases). Germline values: CDR1 MNHNS, CDR2 SASEGT. The length of the CDR3 is 12 residues. In nucleotides, the CDR3 is TGTGTCGCTTTGGGGCACACAGATACGCAGTATTTT. This gives the protein CVALGHTDTQYF.

V and J are TRBV5-4 and TRBJ2-5; 11 bases line up with TRBD2. J was trimmed by 4 bases and V by 4 bases; bases with no gene match: 6. Germline V gives CDR1 SGHNT, CDR2 YYREEE (reference sequence). The CDR3 runs 15 residues. The chain's CDR3 is CASSMTGTSGETQYF. The CDR3 DNA reads as TGTGCCAGCAGCATGACCGGGACTAGCGGAGAGACCCAGTACTTC.

The chain couples TRBV6-1 to TRBJ1-3; 10 bases line up with TRBD1. CDR3 length equals 15 residues. With 4 bases clipped from V and 2 bases from J, the junction kept 2 bases outside the gene matches. Germline assignment: CDR1 MNHNS and CDR2 SASEGT. Here the CDR3 DNA reads TGTGCCAGCAGTGCCGGGACAGGGGCTGGAAACACCATATATTTT. Its protein is CASSAGTGAGNTIYF.

This clone was detected only once. The rearrangement links TRBV6-1 to TRBJ2-7; the D is unclear. Germline V gene lookup returns CDR1 MNHNS and CDR2 SASEGT. This CDR3 spans 11 amino acids. V was clipped by 1 base and J by 10 bases, with 8 bases between them. The CDR3 DNA reads TGTGCCAGCAGTGAAGTAACAGCTCAGTACTTC. Residues: CASSEVTAQYF.

The chain has TRBV6-1 and TRBJ1-2, with 8 bases that match TRBD1. Germline CDR1 MNHNS, CDR2 SASEGT. The CDR3 spans 16 residues. The ends lost 4 bases at V and 6 bases at J; junction bases unmatched: 13. This CDR3 is CASSVRQGRILNGYTF. The CDR3, as DNA: TGTGCCAGCAGTGTCCGACAGGGGAGGATATTAAATGGCTACACCTTC.

The V gene is TRBV7-7, the J gene TRBJ2-5; 8 nucleotides line up with TRBD1. CDR1 SSHAT and CDR2 FNYEAQ come from the germline V gene (reference sequence). V shed 5 bases and J 1 base; nucleotides not matched to a gene: 12. The CDR3 is 17 amino acids. CDR3 protein: CASSPGAPGTGQETQYF. CDR3 sequence (DNA): TGTGCCAGCAGCCCCGGAGCCCCTGGGACAGGCCAAGAGACCCAGTACTTC.

The chain uses TRBV19 and TRBJ2-2; 12 nucleotides line up with TRBD2. V gave up 7 bases and J gave up 5 bases; unmatched junction bases: 5. The germline V gene encodes CDR1 LNHDA and CDR2 SQIVND (reference sequence). The length of the CDR3 is 15 residues. As DNA, the CDR3 is TGTGCCAGTAAAAAGACTAGCGGGGGAACCGGGGAGCTGTTTTTT. Amino acid sequence: CASKKTSGGTGELFF.

This clone has a handful of counts. This chain links TRBV7-2 with TRBJ1-2; TRBD1 matches at 8 bases. The CDR3 has 14 amino acids. Trimming took 5 bases from V and 2 from J; bases not matched to a gene: 4. From germline, CDR1 is SGHTA and CDR2 FQGNSA. The CDR3 coding sequence is TGTGCCAGCAGCCGGGACAGGAGAAACTATGGCTACACCTTC. Its translation: CASSRDRRNYGYTF.

This clone showed up just once. This rearrangement joins TRBV5-6 to TRBJ2-7, with 7 bases fitting TRBD1. In germline, CDR1 is SGHDT, CDR2 YYEEEE. J lost 3 bases, V lost 1 base, and 4 bases had no gene match. CDR3 length: 14 residues. This chain's CDR3 is CASSLRQGRYEQYF. The DNA for the CDR3 is TGTGCCAGCAGCTTGAGACAGGGTCGCTACGAGCAGTACTTC.

This sequence joins TRBV29-1 and TRBJ1-1; 8 nucleotides match TRBD1. This CDR3 is 13 amino acids long. Per the germline V gene, CDR1 is SQVTM and CDR2 is ANQGSEA. The junction had 10 bases not matched to a gene; V was cut back by 7 bases and J by 6 bases. CDR3: CSAPTGAGSEAFF. The CDR3 coding sequence is TGCAGCGCCCCGACAGGGGCGGGATCTGAAGCTTTCTTT.

V gene TRBV12-2 combines with J gene TRBJ2-1; the table gives TRBD1 as D, unverified against the DNA. TRBV12-2 is described as a pseudogene. The CDR3 sequence is 16 residues long. The CDR3 reads CASRLAEWQGSDEQFF. CDR3 coding DNA: TGTGCAAGTCGCTTAGCGGAGTGGCAGGGGTCAGATGAGCAGTTCTTC.

This clone has a single count. V is TRBV2 and J is TRBJ1-6, with 12 bases fitting TRBD1. This CDR3 comprises 15 residues. Germline V gives CDR1 SNHLY, CDR2 FYNNEI. The V gene end was trimmed by 6 bases and the J gene end by 7 bases; junction bases not matched to a gene: 4. This chain's CDR3 is CASSRDRGLNSPLHF. CDR3 nucleotide sequence: TGTGCCAGCAGCCGGGACAGGGGGCTGAATTCACCCCTCCACTTT.

This clone was observed a handful of times. The V call is TRBV5-1, the J call TRBJ2-5; D is undetermined. This CDR3 contains 11 residues. Trimming removed 0 bases from V and 5 bases from J, with 2 bases in between. CDR1 is SGHRS, CDR2 YFSETQ, per germline. The CDR3: CASSLAETQYF. DNA for the CDR3: TGCGCCAGCAGCTTGGCGGAGACCCAGTACTTC.

CDR3 sequence: CASSGTGSNTEAFF. The CDR3 coding sequence is TGTGCCAGCAGTGGCACAGGATCCAACACTGAAGCTTTCTTT. The chain joins TRBV6-1 to TRBJ1-1, with D possibly TRBD1 on 5 matching bases. The CDR3 runs 14 residues. CDR1 is MNHNS and CDR2 is SASEGT in the germline V gene. V shed 4 bases and J shed 2 bases, with 11 bases lying between them.

V usage is TRBV6-5 and J usage is TRBJ1-2, with D possibly being TRBD1 (6 bases). The CDR3 spans 13 residues. V lost 0 bases and J 7 bases, leaving 9 bases between the germline ends. Germline CDR1 reads MNHEY; CDR2 reads SVGAGI. The CDR3 nucleotides read TGTGCCAGCAGTTACTCGAGAGGGGGTGGCTACACCTTC. As protein: CASSYSRGGGYTF.

A single count supports this clone. This rearrangement joins TRBV27 to TRBJ1-2; maybe TRBD1 (5 bases). The CDR3 loop spans 14 amino acids. Germline V CDR1 and CDR2: MNHEY, SMNVEV (reference sequence). Trimming shortened V by 7 bases and J by 1 base, and 13 bases separated the two germline ends. The CDR3 region is CASNPGGGNYGYTF. CDR3 bases: TGTGCCAGCAATCCGGGGGGAGGTAACTATGGCTACACCTTC.

This sequence joins TRBV7-8 and TRBJ1-2; 7 bases agree with TRBD1. V lost 1 base to trimming and J lost 2 bases; unmatched junction nucleotides: 4. Germline V gives CDR1 SGHVS, CDR2 FQNEAQ. The CDR3 consists of 15 residues. The CDR3 region has the DNA TGTGCCAGCAGCTTAGGGACAGGCAGCAACTATGGCTACACCTTC. Its protein is CASSLGTGSNYGYTF. The full variable domain, rest sourced from reference TRBV7-8 and TRBJ1-2, is GAGVSQSPRYKVAKRGQDVALRCDPISGHVSLFWYQQALGQGPEFLTYFQNEAQLDKSGLPSDRFFAERPEGSVSTLKIQRTQQEDSAVYLCASSLGTGSNYGYTFGSGTRLTVV.

V gene TRBV27 combines with J gene TRBJ2-3; 8 bases are a match to TRBD1. Germline CDR1 and CDR2: MNHEY and SMNVEV (reference sequence). The CDR3 consists of 14 residues. V lost 5 bases, J lost 1 base, and 2 bases stayed unmatched. The CDR3 spells CASSDRGGTDTQYF. The CDR3 nucleotides are TGTGCCAGCAGTGACAGGGGAGGCACAGATACGCAGTATTTT.

The chain combines TRBV6-1 with TRBJ1-1; perhaps TRBD1 as D (5 bases). From germline, CDR1 is MNHNS and CDR2 SASEGT. This CDR3 has 13 residues. V was cut by 7 bases and J by 2 bases, with 11 bases left in between. The CDR3 DNA follows: TGTGCCAGCACCATGACAGCCAACACTGAAGCTTTCTTT. Translating gives CASTMTANTEAFF.

The chain combines TRBV27 with TRBJ1-2; 12 positions match TRBD1. The V gene end was trimmed by 6 bases and the J gene end by 2 bases; junction bases not matched to a gene: 16. The length of the CDR3 is 19 residues. Germline CDR1 and CDR2: MNHEY and SMNVEV (reference sequence). CDR3 residues: CASRSGAGTGGVRNYGYTF. The CDR3 coding sequence is TGTGCCAGCAGGAGCGGCGCCGGGACAGGGGGCGTTCGGAACTATGGCTACACCTTC.

The V and J genes are TRBV4-2 and TRBJ2-1; the D is unclear. V lost 0 bases, J lost 7 bases, and 4 bases lay in between. This CDR3 has 12 amino acids. Looked up from germline, CDR1 is LGHNA and CDR2 is YNFKEQ. This CDR3 reads CASSQERNEQFF. The DNA for the CDR3 is TGTGCCAGCAGCCAAGAGCGGAATGAGCAGTTCTTC.

This chain links TRBV19 with TRBJ2-1; 10 bases are a match to TRBD2. The CDR3 extends over 18 amino acids. CDR1 and CDR2 (germline): LNHDA, SQIVND (reference sequence). V trimming: 5 bases; J trimming: 6 bases; junction bases outside the gene matches: 16. The CDR3 DNA reads as TGTGCCAGTAGTGTATCCTCTCTAGCGGGAGCTAAAATCAATGAGCAGTTCTTC. It encodes CASSVSSLAGAKINEQFF.